Sequencing of this TCR beta chain was carried out in a study of immune characterization of retroperitoneal liposarcoma. The germline V gene has CDR1 MNHNS and CDR2 SASEGT. V dropped 2 bases and J dropped 5 bases, with 13 bases sitting between them. The CDR3 is 15 residues long. Using its own MiXCR run on the PCR reads, TCRdb lists one record per CDR3 protein. This sample has about 3,200 distinct CDR3 sequences, with roughly 39% found just once. Sequencing was done on a sample of tumor tissue. The chain links TRBV6-1 to TRBJ2-1; D might be TRBD1 (5 bases). The origin of this receptor is a male donor with retroperitoneal liposarcoma. CDR3 nucleotide sequence: TGTGCCAGCAGTGAAATAGACAGCCGTAACAATGAGCAGTTCTTC. It yields the protein CASSEIDSRNNEQFF.